Listed below are T cell receptor beta chains from one sample, sequenced in a study of blood T cells in healthy people across ages. TCRdb re-analysed the 5' RACE reads in MiXCR, keeping a single row per CDR3 protein. The top ten clones hold 3% to 4% of a sample with under 800,000 distinct CDR3 sequences, approximately 21% of them seen once. The material sequenced was blood. The source is a man between 65 and 85 years old in good health. Each CDR3 is given with its conserved first and last residue. D genes are given only for firm matches. The size entry is marked missing in some rows and otherwise reads once, few, many or a size class.

j_call v_call clone_size d_call cdr3_aa cdr3_nt
TRBJ2-7 TRBV27 many NA CASSLTGMTSSYEQYF TGTGCCAGCAGTCTAACCGGGATGACGAGCTCCTACGAGCAGTACTTC
TRBJ1-5 TRBV4-1 NA TRBD1 CASSQDPGTGYNSNQPQHF TGCGCCAGCAGCCAAGACCCCGGGACAGGCTACAATAGCAATCAGCCCCAGCATTTT
TRBJ2-2 TRBV2 NA NA CASSERGVGGTLTGELFF TGTGCCAGCAGTGAGAGAGGGGTCGGGGGTACGCTCACCGGGGAGCTGTTTTTT
TRBJ2-3 TRBV28 NA TRBD2 CASSPGTSGRLGTQYF TGTGCCAGCAGTCCAGGGACTAGCGGGAGGCTGGGTACGCAGTATTTT
TRBJ2-7 TRBV5-6 NA NA CASSGLRTKADEQYF TGTGCCAGCAGTGGCCTCAGGACGAAGGCGGACGAGCAGTACTTC
TRBJ2-4 TRBV7-2 many NA CASSLLGMNIQYF TGTGCCAGCAGCTTGCTGGGAATGAACATTCAGTACTTC
TRBJ2-3 TRBV2 NA TRBD2 CATPTSGGMGTDTQYF TGTGCCACCCCGACTAGCGGGGGAATGGGCACAGATACGCAGTATTTT
TRBJ2-3 TRBV29-1 NA NA CSAEDYRTDTHYF TGCAGCGCTGAGGACTACCGCACAGATACGCATTATTTT
TRBJ2-7 TRBV6-5 NA NA CASRGGGAGSYEQYF TGTGCCAGCAGGGGAGGGGGCGCGGGTTCCTACGAGCAGTACTTC
TRBJ2-5 TRBV29-1 NA NA CSANSGRDTTQYF TGCAGCGCCAACTCAGGGAGAGATACAACCCAGTACTTC
TRBJ2-7 TRBV25-1 NA NA CASIETGTVNGQYF TGTGCCAGCATCGAGACAGGTACGGTTAACGGGCAGTACTTC
TRBJ1-1 TRBV20-1 few NA CSAASNLNTEAFF TGCAGTGCCGCCTCAAATTTGAACACTGAAGCTTTCTTT
TRBJ2-7 TRBV5-1 NA TRBD2 CASSFGGRGNEQYF TGCGCCAGCAGCTTTGGCGGGAGAGGCAATGAGCAGTACTTC
TRBJ1-2 TRBV20-1 NA NA CSARDGAGNGYGYTF TGCAGTGCTAGAGATGGGGCAGGGAACGGCTATGGCTACACCTTC
TRBJ2-7 TRBV10-3 few NA CAIRGLSSYEQYF TGTGCCATCCGAGGGTTAAGCTCCTACGAGCAGTACTTC
TRBJ1-2 TRBV28 NA NA CASSPPYTF TGTGCCAGCAGTCCTCCCTACACCTTC
TRBJ2-1 TRBV7-6 NA TRBD1 CASSPQGDRGRGDEQFF TGTGCCAGCAGCCCCCAGGGAGACAGGGGGCGCGGTGATGAGCAGTTCTTC
TRBJ2-5 TRBV5-1 few NA CASSLVAQGFETQYF TGCGCCAGCAGCTTGGTAGCTCAGGGGTTCGAGACCCAGTACTTC
TRBJ2-2 TRBV27 few TRBD2 CASLLAGNTGELFF TGTGCCAGCCTACTAGCGGGAAACACCGGGGAGCTGTTTTTT
TRBJ2-1 TRBV11-2 many NA CASSLDRTEQFF TGTGCCAGCAGCTTAGATCGAACCGAGCAGTTCTTC
TRBJ2-5 TRBV5-1 NA TRBD2 CASSPRESWETQYF TGCGCCAGCAGCCCGCGGGAGAGCTGGGAGACCCAGTACTTC
TRBJ1-2 TRBV7-9 few TRBD1 CASSLAQGAGYGYTF TGTGCCAGCAGCTTAGCACAGGGGGCTGGGTATGGCTACACCTTC
TRBJ2-1 TRBV6-5 NA NA CASSPRPREKFF TGTGCCAGCAGCCCACGTCCCAGGGAAAAGTTCTTC
TRBJ2-1 TRBV9 NA TRBD2 CAGSVEGGLAGRGISYNEQFF TGTGCCGGCAGCGTAGAGGGGGGACTAGCGGGGAGAGGGATCTCCTACAATGAGCAGTTCTTC
TRBJ2-7 TRBV7-9 many NA CASSLAGVGNEQYF TGTGCCAGCAGCTTAGCAGGGGTCGGGAACGAGCAGTACTTC
TRBJ2-1 TRBV11-2 few TRBD1 CASSLSPDRSYNEQFF TGTGCCAGCAGCTTATCGCCGGACAGGAGTTACAATGAGCAGTTCTTC
TRBJ1-4 TRBV29-1 few NA CSAIGTNEKLFF TGCAGCGCTATCGGGACTAATGAAAAACTGTTTTTT
TRBJ1-4 TRBV18 few NA CASSQTTMGSNEKLFF TGTGCCAGCTCGCAGACAACCATGGGGAGTAATGAAAAACTGTTTTTT
TRBJ2-3 TRBV29-1 NA NA CSVVRRGGTDTQYF TGCAGCGTTGTTCGGCGGGGTGGCACAGATACGCAGTATTTT
TRBJ2-2 TRBV7-2 NA NA CARSLLEGAGELFF TGTGCCAGAAGCTTACTTGAAGGGGCCGGGGAGCTGTTTTTT
TRBJ2-1 TRBV7-9 few NA CASSLARFRESGDEQFF TGTGCCAGCAGCTTAGCCCGGTTCCGGGAGTCGGGCGATGAGCAGTTCTTC
TRBJ2-5 TRBV5-1 few NA CASSLIQKETQCF TGCGCCAGCAGCTTGATACAGAAAGAGACCCAGTGCTTC
TRBJ1-6 TRBV18 NA TRBD1 CAGSPSGTGGTLTPLHF TGTGCCGGCTCACCCTCCGGGACAGGGGGAACGCTGACACCCCTCCACTTT
TRBJ2-1 TRBV10-3 NA TRBD2 CAISETSASYNEQFF TGTGCCATCAGTGAGACTAGCGCTTCCTACAATGAGCAGTTCTTC
TRBJ2-7 TRBV25-1 many TRBD1 CASSEFRGQSYEQYF TGTGCCAGCAGTGAATTCAGGGGGCAGTCCTACGAGCAGTACTTC
TRBJ2-4 TRBV4-2 few NA CASSYGQNKNIQYF TGTGCCAGCAGCTACGGACAAAACAAAAACATTCAGTACTTC
TRBJ2-5 TRBV5-5 many NA CASSLKGETQYF TGTGCCAGCAGCTTGAAGGGGGAGACCCAGTACTTC
TRBJ2-5 TRBV20-1 NA TRBD2 CSAQTPGTSEETQYF TGCAGTGCCCAAACCCCCGGGACTAGCGAGGAGACCCAGTACTTC
TRBJ1-1 TRBV7-6 once NA CASSLEALNIEAFF TGTGCCAGCAGCTTAGAGGCATTGAACATTGAAGCTTTCTTT
TRBJ1-2 TRBV12-3/TRBV12-4 few TRBD1 CASSLSGQGNYGYTF TGTGCCAGCAGTTTATCGGGACAGGGAAACTATGGCTACACCTTC
TRBJ2-7 TRBV4-1 NA TRBD2 CASSQGPGLAGTYEQYF TGCGCCAGCAGCCAAGGTCCCGGACTAGCGGGGACCTACGAGCAGTACTTC
TRBJ2-3 TRBV27 NA TRBD2 CASARTSTDTQYF TGTGCCAGCGCCCGGACTAGCACGGATACGCAGTATTTT
TRBJ2-1 TRBV20-1 NA NA CSARDQASWNEQFF TGCAGTGCTAGAGATCAAGCTAGCTGGAATGAGCAGTTCTTC
TRBJ2-7 TRBV3-1 many TRBD2 CASSPGSGGEQYF TGTGCCAGCAGCCCTGGTTCGGGGGGCGAGCAGTACTTC